This entry lists 30 T cell receptor beta chains sequenced from one sample in a study of cytomegalovirus exposure and HLA in healthy donors. Libraries were prepared by immunoSEQ multiplex PCR; TCRdb keeps only in-frame clonotypes and omits some of them. This sample has around 200,000 clones, with around 82% found just once. Material: PBMCs. The source of these receptors is a woman aged 18 to 35 in good health and CMV-seropositive.

This sequence joins TRBV6-5 and TRBJ1-5, with TRBD1 as a possible D gene (5 bases). The germline V and J ends were trimmed by 3 bases and 6 bases, with 15 bases remaining between them. The CDR3 is 15 residues long. Germline loops: CDR1 MNHEY, CDR2 SVGAGI. CDR3 DNA: TGTGCCAGCAGTTATCTGGGGGGTACGGGTCAGCCCCAGCATTTT. Residues: CASSYLGGTGQPQHF.

This clone showed up just once. The rearrangement uses TRBV4-2 and TRBJ1-1; D gene ambiguous. CDR1 and CDR2 (germline): LGHNA, YNFKEQ. This CDR3 is 15 amino acids long. V gave up 3 bases and J gave up 1 base, with 12 bases separating them. The CDR3 region has the DNA TGTGCCAGCAGCCATCCGACCCCAGGGAACACTGAAGCTTTCTTT. It yields the protein CASSHPTPGNTEAFF.

V is TRBV20-1 and J is TRBJ1-1; the match to TRBD1 covers 8 bases. The germline V gene has CDR1 DFQATT and CDR2 SNEGSKA (reference sequence). This CDR3 is built from 11 residues. J gave up 11 bases and V 4 bases, and 6 bases lay outside the gene matches. Here the CDR3 DNA reads TGCAGTGCTAACCAACAGGGGGTGGCTTTCTTT. Translating gives CSANQQGVAFF.

The CDR3 DNA follows: TGTGCCAGCAGTGAAGAAAGGACGGCCGGGACAATCTACAATGAGCAGTTCTTC. Encoded protein: CASSEERTAGTIYNEQFF. The V call is TRBV6-1, the J call TRBJ2-1, with D possibly TRBD1 on 6 matching bases. Trimming stripped 1 base from V and 3 bases from J, with 19 bases between. The CDR3 extends over 18 amino acids. The germline V gene encodes CDR1 MNHNS and CDR2 SASEGT.

The chain couples TRBV5-4 to TRBJ2-3; 8 nucleotides match TRBD1. V lost 3 bases to trimming and J lost 2 bases; unmatched junction nucleotides: 5. Germline assignment: CDR1 SGHNT and CDR2 YYREEE (reference sequence). This CDR3 comprises 15 residues. CDR3 region: CASSSTGALTDTQYF. The CDR3 DNA follows: TGTGCCAGCAGCTCGACAGGGGCTCTCACAGATACGCAGTATTTT.

V usage is TRBV5-6 and J usage is TRBJ2-6, with D possibly being TRBD1 (6 bases). The germline V gene has CDR1 SGHDT and CDR2 YYEEEE. The CDR3 covers 15 residues. V lost 4 bases and J 3 bases, leaving 11 bases between the germline ends. Here the CDR3 DNA reads TGTGCCAGCAGCCAGGGGACACTTGGGGCCAACGTCCTGACTTTC. Its translation is CASSQGTLGANVLTF.

V and J are TRBV28 and TRBJ1-5; the D gene is possibly TRBD1 (6 bases). V was clipped by 3 bases and J by 2 bases, with 11 bases between them. CDR3 length: 15 residues. Germline V gene sequence: CDR1 MDHEN, CDR2 SYDVKM. The CDR3: CASSLRGAGNQPQHF. The CDR3 DNA sequence: TGTGCCAGCAGTTTGCGGGGGGCTGGCAATCAGCCCCAGCATTTT.

The sample holds one count of this clone. V gene TRBV2 combines with J gene TRBJ1-6, with 10 positions matching TRBD1. The CDR3 is 18 residues long. Germline-derived CDR1 and CDR2 are SNHLY and FYNNEI. V gave up 4 bases and J gave up 6 bases; unmatched junction bases: 12. CDR3 loop: CASSVSVLRTGGNSPLHF. The DNA for the CDR3 is TGTGCCAGCAGTGTATCGGTCCTTCGGACAGGGGGTAATTCACCCCTCCACTTT. The whole variable domain, filled in from reference TRBV2 and TRBJ1-6, reads EPEVTQTPSHQVTQMGQEVILRCVPISNHLYFYWYRQILGQKVEFLVSFYNNEISEKSEIFDDQFSVERPDGSNFTLKIRSTKLEDSAMYFCASSVSVLRTGGNSPLHFGNGTRLTVT.

This clone was observed a single time. This chain joins TRBV4-3 and TRBJ1-2; D is perhaps TRBD1 (6 bases). There are 14 residues in the CDR3. Germline lookup yields CDR1 LGHNA and CDR2 YSLEER. Between the trimmed V and J ends, which lost 0 bases and 7 bases, there was a span of 12 bases. The CDR3 sequence is CASSQEQGNSGYTF. CDR3 sequence (DNA): TGCGCCAGCAGCCAAGAGCAGGGGAATTCTGGCTACACCTTC.

The chain recombines TRBV4-1 with TRBJ1-2; D is unclear. V was pared by 1 base and J by 0 bases, with 12 bases between. The CDR3 is 16 residues long. Per the germline V gene, CDR1 is MGHRA and CDR2 is YSYEKL. DNA for the CDR3: TGCGCCAGCAGCCAAGCGGGGAAACCAGCTAACTATGGCTACACCTTC. Amino acids: CASSQAGKPANYGYTF.

In its sample, this clone was seen once. The chain uses TRBV27 and TRBJ2-3; a weak D match, TRBD1 (6 bases). Trimming removed 5 bases at V and 2 bases at J, with 14 bases between. The CDR3 totals 15 residues. CDR1 is MNHEY and CDR2 is SMNVEV in the germline V gene (reference sequence). The CDR3 sequence is CASSNNRVPTDTQYF. The CDR3 nucleotides read TGTGCCAGCAGTAACAACAGGGTTCCCACAGATACGCAGTATTTT.

This rearrangement joins TRBV2 to TRBJ2-3, with D perhaps TRBD1 (6 bases). The CDR3 length is 13 residues. In germline, CDR1 is SNHLY, CDR2 FYNNEI. V lost 4 bases and J lost 5, with 10 bases in between. CDR3 residues: CASSVDRLDTQYF. In DNA form, the CDR3 reads TGTGCCAGCAGTGTTGACAGGTTAGATACGCAGTATTTT. Filled out from reference TRBV2 and TRBJ2-3, the complete variable domain reads EPEVTQTPSHQVTQMGQEVILRCVPISNHLYFYWYRQILGQKVEFLVSFYNNEISEKSEIFDDQFSVERPDGSNFTLKIRSTKLEDSAMYFCASSVDRLDTQYFGPGTRLTVL.

The chain links TRBV5-1 to TRBJ1-1; weak D call: TRBD1 (5 bases). The germline CDR1 and CDR2 sequences are SGHRS and YFSETQ. V was pared by 0 bases and J by 1 base, with 13 bases between. The CDR3 length is 16 residues. CDR3 sequence: CASSLAGGRGNTEAFF. CDR3 coding DNA: TGCGCCAGCAGCTTGGCCGGCGGGAGGGGGAACACTGAAGCTTTCTTT.

The CDR3 DNA reads as TGTGCCAGCAGCCTGTCGCCGGGGGGACCAACCAATCAGCCCCAGCATTTT. This gives the protein CASSLSPGGPTNQPQHF. This sequence joins TRBV7-8 and TRBJ1-5, with D maybe TRBD1 (5 bases). CDR1 is SGHVS and CDR2 is FQNEAQ in the germline V gene. Trimming left V 5 bases short and J 3 bases short, with 20 bases between. CDR3 length: 17 amino acids.

The chain carries TRBV6-1 and TRBJ2-2; 10 bases are a match to TRBD2. The CDR3 extends over 15 amino acids. With V trimmed by 6 bases and J by 5 bases, 6 bases remained unmatched. Per germline, CDR1 MNHNS and CDR2 SASEGT. CDR3 amino acids: CASSQLAGNTGELFF. The CDR3 coding sequence is TGTGCCAGCAGCCAACTAGCGGGGAATACCGGGGAGCTGTTTTTT.

The chain has TRBV19 and TRBJ2-2; 12 nucleotides match TRBD2. This CDR3 has 15 residues. Germline lookup yields CDR1 LNHDA and CDR2 SQIVND (reference sequence). V gave up 7 bases and J gave up 4 bases; unmatched junction bases: 4. The CDR3 loop is CASTRTSGTTGELFF. CDR3 bases: TGTGCCAGTACTCGGACTAGCGGGACCACCGGGGAGCTGTTTTTT.

V and J are TRBV5-1 and TRBJ2-2; 7 nucleotides line up with TRBD1. V trimming: 4 bases; J trimming: 0 bases; junction bases outside the gene matches: 6. The CDR3 consists of 16 residues. CDR1 and CDR2 from the germline V gene are SGHRS and YFSETQ. This chain's CDR3 is CASSHRTGSNTGELFF. Written as DNA, the CDR3 is TGCGCCAGCAGCCACCGGACAGGCTCGAACACCGGGGAGCTGTTTTTT.

This chain links TRBV18 with TRBJ1-5; 8 positions match TRBD1. V was clipped by 5 bases and J by 2 bases; unmatched bases: 11. The CDR3 is made up of 17 amino acids. Germline-derived CDR1 and CDR2 are KGHSH and LQKENI. The CDR3 region has the DNA TGTGCCAGCTCAGAACAGGGGGTTCGGTTCGGCAATCAGCCCCAGCATTTT. It specifies CASSEQGVRFGNQPQHF.

V and J are TRBV5-1 and TRBJ2-5; TRBD1 agrees at 7 bases. The CDR3 totals 13 residues. Germline CDR1 and CDR2: SGHRS and YFSETQ. V was clipped by 2 bases and J by 4 bases; unmatched bases: 2. CDR3: CASSFDRVETQYF. CDR3 sequence (DNA): TGCGCCAGCAGCTTTGACAGGGTAGAGACCCAGTACTTC.

This chain joins TRBV27 and TRBJ1-2; TRBD1 is a possible D gene (6 bases). Deletions cut 5 bases from V and 5 bases from J, with 15 bases between. This CDR3 contains 14 residues. Germline values: CDR1 MNHEY, CDR2 SMNVEV (reference sequence). DNA of the CDR3: TGTGCCAGCAGTCAAAGGCGGGGGCCATATGGCTACACCTTC. Its translation: CASSQRRGPYGYTF.

About this clone itself: This sample also contains other DNA sequences that code for the same CDR3. V is TRBV19 and J is TRBJ1-5; unclear D gene. The CDR3 has 13 amino acids. Between the trimmed V and J ends, which lost 3 bases and 0 bases, there was a span of 3 bases. Germline CDR1 and CDR2: LNHDA and SQIVND (reference sequence). The CDR3: CASSISSNQPQHF. For the CDR3, the DNA is TGTGCCAGTAGTATCTCTAGCAATCAGCCCCAGCATTTT.

The V and J genes are TRBV5-1 and TRBJ1-1; D is perhaps TRBD1 (5 bases). Germline loops: CDR1 SGHRS, CDR2 YFSETQ. The CDR3 spans 13 residues. V was pared by 2 bases and J by 4 bases, with 9 bases between. The CDR3 sequence: CASSFAQGTEAFF. The CDR3, as DNA: TGCGCCAGCAGCTTCGCGCAGGGCACTGAAGCTTTCTTT. The whole variable domain, remainder taken from reference TRBV5-1 and TRBJ1-1, is KAGVTQTPRYLIKTRGQQVTLSCSPISGHRSVSWYQQTPGQGLQFLFEYFSETQRNKGNFPGRFSGRQFSNSRSEMNVSTLELGDSALYLCASSFAQGTEAFFGQGTRLTVV.

The V gene is TRBV6-5, the J gene TRBJ2-1; 10 bases fit TRBD2. Trimming cost V 4 bases and J 6 bases; bases outside gene matches: 9. Germline loops: CDR1 MNHEY, CDR2 SVGAGI. The CDR3 is made up of 16 amino acids. This CDR3 reads CASSWTGTSVGNEQFF. The CDR3 region has the DNA TGTGCCAGCAGTTGGACCGGGACTAGCGTGGGCAATGAGCAGTTCTTC.

V usage is TRBV19 and J usage is TRBJ2-7; 9 bases align to TRBD1. From germline, CDR1 is LNHDA and CDR2 SQIVND (reference sequence). V was pared by 4 bases and J by 3 bases, with 7 bases of the junction left unmatched. The CDR3 is 15 amino acids. The CDR3 bases are TGTGCCAGTAGTAACACAGGGGGCCAATTCTACGAGCAGTACTTC. As protein: CASSNTGGQFYEQYF.

The CDR3 bases are TGTGCCAGCCATTCTTGGGACAGGGAGGATGGCTACACCTTC. Amino acid sequence: CASHSWDREDGYTF. The V and J genes are TRBV6-1 and TRBJ1-2; 9 nucleotides agree with TRBD1. This CDR3 spans 14 amino acids. V was clipped by 8 bases and J by 6 bases; unmatched bases: 10. From germline, CDR1 is MNHNS and CDR2 SASEGT.

V gene TRBV20-1 combines with J gene TRBJ2-1; D is possibly TRBD1 (6 bases). Looked up from germline, CDR1 is DFQATT and CDR2 is SNEGSKA (reference sequence). V shed 3 bases and J shed 15 bases, with 12 bases lying between them. There are 10 residues in the CDR3. DNA of the CDR3: TGCAGTGCTAGGGACAGCGCCGTGTTCTTC. It is translated as CSARDSAVFF.

This chain connects TRBV11-2 to TRBJ1-1; 8 bases fit TRBD1. The CDR3 is 13 residues long. Germline CDR1 SGHAT, CDR2 FQNNGV. V gave up 5 bases and J gave up 9 bases; unmatched junction bases: 8. In DNA form, the CDR3 reads TGTGCCAGCAGCCGGACAGGGAGGATCCAAGCTTTCTTT. Translation gives CASSRTGRIQAFF.

CDR3 in amino acids: CASSFLPGSYEQYF. The CDR3 coding sequence is TGTGCCAGCAGTTTCCTTCCCGGGAGCTACGAGCAGTACTTC. The chain has TRBV27 and TRBJ2-7; possible D gene TRBD2, 6 bases. Germline V gene sequence: CDR1 MNHEY, CDR2 SMNVEV (reference sequence). This CDR3 comprises 14 residues. V dropped 3 bases and J dropped 3 bases, with 12 bases sitting between them.

The chain carries TRBV19 and TRBJ2-3; D possibly corresponds to TRBD2 (6 bases). The CDR3 runs to 15 residues. CDR1 and CDR2 from the germline V gene are LNHDA and SQIVND (reference sequence). V dropped 2 bases and J dropped 2 bases, with 11 bases sitting between them. The CDR3 reads CASSILGTATDTQYF. The CDR3, as DNA: TGTGCCAGTAGTATATTGGGGACTGCCACAGATACGCAGTATTTT.

This clone was detected once. This rearrangement joins TRBV11-2 to TRBJ2-7; maybe TRBD2 (7 bases). The germline V gene has CDR1 SGHAT and CDR2 FQNNGV. The CDR3 is 15 residues long. V dropped 6 bases and J dropped 0 bases, with 15 bases sitting between them. CDR3 nucleotides: TGTGCCAGCAGAACATGGGGGGGCTCCTCCTACGAGCAGTACTTC. Translation: CASRTWGGSSYEQYF.